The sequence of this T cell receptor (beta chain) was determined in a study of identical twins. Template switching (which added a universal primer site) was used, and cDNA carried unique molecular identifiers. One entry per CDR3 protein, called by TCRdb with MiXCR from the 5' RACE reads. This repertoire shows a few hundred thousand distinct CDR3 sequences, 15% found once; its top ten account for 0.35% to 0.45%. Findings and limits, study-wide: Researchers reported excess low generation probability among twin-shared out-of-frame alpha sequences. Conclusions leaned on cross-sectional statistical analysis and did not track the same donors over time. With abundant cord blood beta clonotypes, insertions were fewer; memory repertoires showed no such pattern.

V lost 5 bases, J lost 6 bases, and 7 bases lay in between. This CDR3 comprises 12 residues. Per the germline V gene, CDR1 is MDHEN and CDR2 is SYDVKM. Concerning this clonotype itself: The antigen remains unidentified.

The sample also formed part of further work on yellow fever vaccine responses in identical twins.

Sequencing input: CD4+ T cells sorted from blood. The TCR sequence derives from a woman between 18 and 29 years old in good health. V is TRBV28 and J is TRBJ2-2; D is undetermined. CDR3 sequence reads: CASSGVAGELFF. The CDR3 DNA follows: TGTGCCAGCAGTGGGGTCGCCGGGGAGCTGTTTTTT.